The TCR beta chain under discussion was sequenced for a study of blood T cells in healthy people across ages. Overall study results and limits: Lack of knowledge of donor CMV status possibly confounded expanded clonotype changes. Investigators viewed diversity estimates from one million T cells as underestimates, the study reported.

The second PCR ran about 6 to 11 cycles with a sample-barcoded 5' primer and J-beta primers. Template switching added a 12-random-nucleotide identifier to every cDNA molecule. TCRdb reprocessed the 5' RACE reads via MiXCR and lists one record per CDR3 protein. The top ten hold about 23% of the sample, which has 1.8 million or so distinct CDR3 sequences, about 39% seen once. This clonotype was found a few times. Its antigen is unidentified. Each sample gave at least 6 million isolated PBMCs. This clonotype was obtained from a human donor in good health. Sequenced input: blood.

The CDR3 nucleotides are TGTGCCAGCAGCGACCGACAGGGGGCTAGTGGCTACACCTTC. This translates into CASSDRQGASGYTF. This chain uses TRBV27 with TRBJ1-2, with 10 bases that match TRBD1. Trimming cost V 6 bases and J 7 bases; bases outside gene matches: 8. The CDR3 sequence is 14 residues long. The germline V gene encodes CDR1 MNHEY and CDR2 SMNVEV (reference sequence).